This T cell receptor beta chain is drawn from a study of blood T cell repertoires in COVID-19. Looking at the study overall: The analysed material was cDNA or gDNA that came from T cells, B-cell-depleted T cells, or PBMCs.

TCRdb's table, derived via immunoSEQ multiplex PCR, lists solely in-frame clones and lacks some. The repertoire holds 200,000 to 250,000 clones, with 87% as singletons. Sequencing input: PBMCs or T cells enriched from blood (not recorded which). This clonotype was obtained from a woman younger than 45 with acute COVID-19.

CDR3 sequence: CASSTGTGLSGANVLTF. Written as DNA, the CDR3 is TGTGCCAGCAGCACCGGGACAGGGCTCTCTGGGGCCAACGTCCTGACTTTC. The rearrangement joins TRBV9 to TRBJ2-6; TRBD1 aligns across 9 bases. The ends lost 4 bases at V and 0 bases at J; junction bases unmatched: 5. Germline loops: CDR1 SGDLS, CDR2 YYNGEE. The CDR3 is 17 residues long. Full variable domain (missing parts from reference TRBV9 and TRBJ2-6): DSGVTQTPKHLITATGQRVTLRCSPRSGDLSVYWYQQSLDQGLQFLIQYYNGEERAKGNILERFSAQQFPDLHSELNLSSLELGDSALYFCASSTGTGLSGANVLTFGAGSRLTVL.